This entry lists 30 T cell receptor beta chains sequenced from one sample in a study of T-cell memory formation after mild COVID-19. In TCRdb, the 5' RACE reads were re-called with MiXCR into one record per CDR3 protein. The sample has 260,000 or so distinct CDR3 sequences; over 15% are singletons. Sequencing was done on a sample of PBMCs or a T cell subset sorted from them (not recorded which). Receptors originate from a man aged 18-30 years who had mild COVID-19 (a few samples of this study predate the infection). Cell type and time point are not known.

This clonotype has a handful of counts. CDR3 loop: CASSLRDSVFSGNTIYF. Written as DNA, the CDR3 is TGTGCCAGCAGCCTGCGGGACAGCGTCTTCTCTGGAAACACCATATATTTT. The V call is TRBV7-8, the J call TRBJ1-3; 7 bases match TRBD1. CDR1 SGHVS and CDR2 FQNEAQ come from the germline V gene. The CDR3 extends over 17 amino acids. V was clipped by 5 bases and J by 0 bases; unmatched bases: 10.

The chain recombines TRBV5-1 with TRBJ2-2; D possibly corresponds to TRBD2 (6 bases). Germline-derived CDR1 and CDR2 are SGHRS and YFSETQ. The CDR3 spans 14 residues. The germline V and J ends were trimmed by 7 bases and 2 bases, with 12 bases remaining between them. CDR3 nucleotide sequence: TGCGCCAGCCGGGGGACTTTAAACACCGGGGAGCTGTTTTTT. Protein: CASRGTLNTGELFF.

This clonotype was detected many times. This sequence joins TRBV15 and TRBJ1-3; no firm D call. CDR1 is LNHNV, CDR2 YYDKDF, per germline (reference sequence). Trimming stripped 5 bases from V and 0 bases from J, with 8 bases between. CDR3 length: 14 amino acids. CDR3 bases: TGTGCCACCAGCGGACCGGGCTCTGGAAACACCATATATTTT. Translating gives CATSGPGSGNTIYF. Full variable domain (outside the CDR3, taken from reference TRBV15 and TRBJ1-3): DAMVIQNPRYQVTQFGKPVTLSCSQTLNHNVMYWYQQKSSQAPKLLFHYYDKDFNNEADTPDNFQSRRPNTSFCFLDIRSPGLGDTAMYLCATSGPGSGNTIYFGEGSWLTVV.

This clonotype was detected a few times. This chain joins TRBV7-2 and TRBJ2-3; 7 bases map to TRBD2. This CDR3 spans 15 amino acids. V was pared by 5 bases and J by 2 bases, with 7 bases of the junction left unmatched. The germline gives CDR1 SGHTA, CDR2 FQGNSA. For the CDR3, the DNA is TGTGCCAGCAGCCGGGACTACCTATCCACAGATACGCAGTATTTT. Amino acids: CASSRDYLSTDTQYF. Looking up the rest from reference TRBV7-2 and TRBJ2-3 gives the full variable domain: GAGVSQSPSNKVTEKGKDVELRCDPISGHTALYWYRQSLGQGLEFLIYFQGNSAPDKSGLPSDRFSAERTGGSVSTLTIQRTQQEDSAVYLCASSRDYLSTDTQYFGPGTRLTVL.

This chain connects TRBV13 to TRBJ2-2, with D possibly matching TRBD1 (6 bases). Germline V gene data show CDR1 as PRHDT and CDR2 as FYEKMQ (reference sequence). The V gene lost 3 bases and the J gene lost 7 bases, with 21 bases spanning the gap. This CDR3 spans 17 amino acids. The CDR3 spells CASSLQGISLRGGELFF. For the CDR3, the DNA is TGTGCCAGCAGCTTGCAGGGGATTTCCCTGCGTGGCGGGGAGCTGTTTTTT.

This clonotype was counted only a few times. The chain joins TRBV4-1 to TRBJ2-7; weak D call: TRBD1 (6 bases). The CDR3 has 16 residues. In germline, CDR1 is MGHRA, CDR2 YSYEKL. Trimming shortened V by 0 bases and J by 2 bases, and 14 bases separated the two germline ends. The CDR3 bases are TGCGCCAGCAGCCAAGACGGGACACAGGATACCTACGAGCAGTACTTC. Translated: CASSQDGTQDTYEQYF.

This clonotype was observed a handful of times. The rearrangement joins TRBV5-6 to TRBJ2-4; D is possibly TRBD1 or TRBD2 (6 bases each). The V end lost 4 bases, the J end lost 6 bases, and 11 bases lay between the germline ends. The CDR3 is made up of 13 amino acids. Germline V gives CDR1 SGHDT, CDR2 YYEEEE. In DNA, the CDR3 is TGTGCCAGCAGCCTTAAGGGGGGAAACATTCAGTACTTC. It encodes CASSLKGGNIQYF.

This clonotype showed up just a few times. The chain is built from TRBV2 and TRBJ2-3; TRBD2 agrees at 9 bases. The germline V gene encodes CDR1 SNHLY and CDR2 FYNNEI. The CDR3 spans 15 residues. V shed 8 bases, J shed 0 bases, and the junction held 6 bases outside the gene matches. CDR3 DNA: TGTGCCAGCGGCCTAGCGGGGTCTAGCACAGATACGCAGTATTTT. This translates into CASGLAGSSTDTQYF.

The chain links TRBV4-1 to TRBJ2-1, with 8 nucleotides matching TRBD1. V gave up 2 bases and J gave up 0 bases; unmatched junction bases: 9. CDR3 length: 18 residues. CDR1 MGHRA and CDR2 YSYEKL come from the germline V gene. The CDR3 protein is CASSQPQGGQSSYNEQFF. The CDR3 DNA is TGCGCCAGCAGCCAACCACAGGGGGGCCAGAGCTCCTACAATGAGCAGTTCTTC.

The table lists this clonotype with many counts. V and J are TRBV20-1 and TRBJ2-7; TRBD1 might be the D (6 bases). This CDR3 is built from 14 residues. Germline V gene data show CDR1 as DFQATT and CDR2 as SNEGSKA (reference sequence). Trimming took 0 bases from V and 2 from J, leaving 11 bases between them. The DNA for the CDR3 is TGCAGTGCTAGAGATCACCAGGGGCCCTACGAGCAGTACTTC. The encoded protein is CSARDHQGPYEQYF.

This clonotype was counted many times. The chain joins TRBV9 to TRBJ2-6; tentative D call: TRBD2 (5 bases). Per the germline V gene, CDR1 is SGDLS and CDR2 is YYNGEE. This CDR3 region has 17 residues. Trimming cost V 0 bases and J 0 bases, with 10 bases left between them. The CDR3 nucleotides are TGTGCCAGCAGCGTAGTCCCGGGGTACTCTGGGGCCAACGTCCTGACTTTC. This codes for CASSVVPGYSGANVLTF.

The V gene is TRBV7-2, the J gene TRBJ2-2, with 10 bases matching TRBD2. Looked up from germline, CDR1 is SGHTA and CDR2 is FQGNSA. CDR3 length: 18 amino acids. V dropped 3 bases and J dropped 1; count of bases not matched to a gene: 8. As DNA, the CDR3 is TGTGCCAGCAGCTTCTTCCTAGCGGGGGCTTGGAACACCGGGGAGCTGTTTTTT. Its protein product is CASSFFLAGAWNTGELFF.

V gene TRBV7-9 combines with J gene TRBJ1-5; D is unclear. CDR1 SEHNR and CDR2 FQNEAQ come from the germline V gene (reference sequence). This CDR3 region has 14 residues. Trimming took 0 bases from V and 1 from J, leaving 4 bases between them. The CDR3 bases are TGTGCCAGCAGCTTAGCCCAGAGCAATCAGCCCCAGCATTTT. It codes for CASSLAQSNQPQHF.

This chain uses TRBV10-2 with TRBJ2-5; D unresolved. This CDR3 contains 14 residues. Looked up from germline, CDR1 is WSHSY and CDR2 is SAAADI. V lost 6 bases to trimming and J lost 1 base, with 12 bases between them. DNA for the CDR3: TGCGCCAGCAGCCCTACTACGCCCCAAGAGACCCAGTACTTC. Its protein is CASSPTTPQETQYF.

This chain connects TRBV27 to TRBJ1-1; TRBD1 matches at 7 bases. The germline V gene encodes CDR1 MNHEY and CDR2 SMNVEV (reference sequence). V lost 5 bases to trimming and J lost 0 bases; unmatched junction nucleotides: 6. CDR3 length: 15 amino acids. This chain's CDR3 is CASSPRQGMNTEAFF. The DNA of the CDR3 is TGTGCCAGCAGTCCTAGACAGGGAATGAACACTGAAGCTTTCTTT.

The chain links TRBV5-1 to TRBJ2-1; possible D gene TRBD1, 5 bases. The V gene lost 3 bases and the J gene lost 1 base, with 14 bases spanning the gap. This CDR3 is 16 amino acids long. Germline CDR1 and CDR2: SGHRS and YFSETQ. In DNA form, the CDR3 reads TGCGCCAGCAGCTCCCATCTGACAGAATCCTACAATGAGCAGTTCTTC. This translates into CASSSHLTESYNEQFF.

This clonotype was counted a single time. V and J are TRBV7-8 and TRBJ1-2; 8 nucleotides match TRBD1. The junction had 6 bases not matched to a gene; V was cut back by 4 bases and J by 2 bases. Germline CDR1 reads SGHVS; CDR2 reads FQNEAQ. This CDR3 comprises 15 residues. CDR3 nucleotide sequence: TGTGCCAGCAGCTCATATACAGGGGGGAACTATGGCTACACCTTC. This translates into CASSSYTGGNYGYTF.

This clonotype was counted only a few times. The gene calls are TRBV7-9 and TRBJ2-5; no definite D call. CDR3 length: 11 residues. The germline gives CDR1 SEHNR, CDR2 FQNEAQ (reference sequence). Trimming shortened V by 8 bases and J by 0 bases, and 4 bases separated the two germline ends. For the CDR3, the DNA is TGTGCCAGCGGAAACCAAGAGACCCAGTACTTC. It codes for CASGNQETQYF.

The CDR3 region is CASSYSRPIPETQYF. For the CDR3, the DNA is TGTGCCAGCAGTTACTCGAGGCCCATCCCCGAGACCCAGTACTTC. This chain joins TRBV6-5 and TRBJ2-5; D not certain. The CDR3 totals 15 residues. V was trimmed by 0 bases and J by 5 bases, leaving 13 bases between them. The V gene's germline CDR1 is MNHEY and CDR2 SVGAGI.

This clonotype has ten or more counts. V is TRBV7-2 and J is TRBJ2-5; 7 nucleotides agree with TRBD2. CDR1 SGHTA and CDR2 FQGNSA come from the germline V gene. Trimming took 6 bases from V and 5 from J; bases not matched to a gene: 12. The CDR3 has 15 amino acids. CDR3 loop: CASSYQRGTRETQYF. The CDR3 coding sequence is TGTGCCAGCAGTTATCAGCGGGGTACGCGTGAGACCCAGTACTTC.

The chain combines TRBV27 with TRBJ1-1, with 7 bases aligning to TRBD1. Trimming removed 0 bases from V and 2 bases from J; junction bases left unmatched: 9. CDR1 and CDR2 (germline): MNHEY, SMNVEV (reference sequence). The CDR3 has 17 residues. The CDR3 loop reads CASSLSGTVTFNTEAFF. The CDR3 DNA is TGTGCCAGCAGTTTATCGGGGACAGTCACGTTCAACACTGAAGCTTTCTTT.

Many counts were recorded for this clonotype. The V and J genes are TRBV29-1 and TRBJ2-7; D is undetermined. Germline values: CDR1 SQVTM, CDR2 ANQGSEA. V lost 3 bases and J lost 3, with 6 bases in between. This CDR3 has 11 amino acids. The CDR3 is CSVEGNYEQYF. As DNA, the CDR3 is TGCAGCGTTGAGGGTAACTACGAGCAGTACTTC.

This chain uses TRBV7-7 with TRBJ2-7; tentative D call: TRBD1 (6 bases). This CDR3 has 13 amino acids. CDR1 and CDR2 (germline): SSHAT, FNYEAQ (reference sequence). V was clipped by 4 bases and J by 5 bases, with 12 bases between them. CDR3 sequence: CASSSDRGHEQYF. As DNA, the CDR3 is TGTGCCAGCAGCTCGGACAGAGGCCACGAGCAGTACTTC.

The rearrangement joins TRBV7-9 to TRBJ2-2; D assignment may be TRBD1 or TRBD2 (6 bases each). The CDR3 sequence is 16 residues long. With 7 bases removed from V and 4 bases from J, the gap between germline ends came to 19 bases. Germline lookup yields CDR1 SEHNR and CDR2 FQNEAQ (reference sequence). CDR3 residues: CASIPPTGGLTGELFF. In DNA, the CDR3 is TGTGCCAGCATCCCGCCCACCGGGGGCCTCACCGGGGAGCTGTTTTTT.

This chain joins TRBV7-7 and TRBJ2-7; TRBD1 agrees at 9 bases. The CDR3 is 14 amino acids. Germline V gene sequence: CDR1 SSHAT, CDR2 FNYEAQ (reference sequence). J was trimmed by 2 bases and V by 3 bases; bases with no gene match: 2. DNA of the CDR3: TGTGCCAGCAGCTTCGGGACAGGGCCCTACGAGCAGTACTTC. Its protein product is CASSFGTGPYEQYF.

The V and J genes are TRBV6-1 and TRBJ2-7; D is unclear. Trimming shortened V by 2 bases and J by 4 bases, and 12 bases separated the two germline ends. This CDR3 is built from 14 residues. CDR1 MNHNS and CDR2 SASEGT come from the germline V gene. In DNA, the CDR3 is TGTGCCAGCAGTGAACCCTCCCCTCTTTACGAGCAGTACGTC. It encodes CASSEPSPLYEQYV.

This clonotype was detected a few times. The V call is TRBV20-1, the J call TRBJ1-4; 7 nucleotides match TRBD1. CDR1 is DFQATT, CDR2 SNEGSKA, per germline (reference sequence). J was trimmed by 8 bases and V by 1 base; bases with no gene match: 7. The CDR3 covers 14 residues. The CDR3 loop is CSARVPGGREKLFF. In DNA, the CDR3 is TGCAGTGCTAGAGTTCCAGGGGGAAGAGAAAAACTGTTTTTT.

The rearrangement uses TRBV10-1 and TRBJ2-7; D may be TRBD1 (5 bases). In germline, CDR1 is WNHNN, CDR2 SYGVQD (reference sequence). The CDR3 sequence is 12 residues long. V shed 8 bases and J shed 4 bases, with 12 bases lying between them. The CDR3 region has the DNA TGCGCCAGCCCAAGACAGCAATACGAGCAGTACGTC. Translation gives CASPRQQYEQYV.

This clonotype was seen more than once but under ten times. The genes are TRBV7-9 and TRBJ2-3, with D perhaps being TRBD1 or TRBD2 (6 bases each). The germline V gene encodes CDR1 SEHNR and CDR2 FQNEAQ (reference sequence). V was trimmed by 5 bases and J by 1 base, leaving 16 bases between them. This CDR3 has 16 amino acids. The CDR3, as DNA: TGTGCCAGCAGCCCTCAAAGGGGGGTGGGCACAGATACGCAGTATTTT. Amino acids: CASSPQRGVGTDTQYF.

This sequence joins TRBV7-3 and TRBJ1-1, with D uncertain. The CDR3 covers 13 residues. CDR1 is SGHTA and CDR2 is FQGTGA in the germline V gene. V was shortened by 4 bases and J by 1 base, with 7 bases between the two germline ends. The CDR3 loop reads CASSYQANTEAFF. The DNA for the CDR3 is TGTGCCAGCAGCTACCAGGCGAACACTGAAGCTTTCTTT.